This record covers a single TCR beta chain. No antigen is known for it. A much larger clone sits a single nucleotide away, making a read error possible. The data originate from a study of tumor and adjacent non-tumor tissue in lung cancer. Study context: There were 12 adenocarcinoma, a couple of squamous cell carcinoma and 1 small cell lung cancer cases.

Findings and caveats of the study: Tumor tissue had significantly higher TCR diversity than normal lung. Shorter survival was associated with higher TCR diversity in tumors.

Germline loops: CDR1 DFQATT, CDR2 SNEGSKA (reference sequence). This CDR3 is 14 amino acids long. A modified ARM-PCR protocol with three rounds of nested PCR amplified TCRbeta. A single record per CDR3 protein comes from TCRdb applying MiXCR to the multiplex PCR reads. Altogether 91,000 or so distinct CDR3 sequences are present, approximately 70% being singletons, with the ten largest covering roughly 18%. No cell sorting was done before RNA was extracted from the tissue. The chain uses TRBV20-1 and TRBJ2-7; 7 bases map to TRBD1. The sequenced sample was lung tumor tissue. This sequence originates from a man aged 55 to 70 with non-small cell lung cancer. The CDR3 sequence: CSASTRQGSHEKYF. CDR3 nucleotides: TGCAGTGCTAGCACAAGACAGGGAAGCCACGAGAAGTACTTC.